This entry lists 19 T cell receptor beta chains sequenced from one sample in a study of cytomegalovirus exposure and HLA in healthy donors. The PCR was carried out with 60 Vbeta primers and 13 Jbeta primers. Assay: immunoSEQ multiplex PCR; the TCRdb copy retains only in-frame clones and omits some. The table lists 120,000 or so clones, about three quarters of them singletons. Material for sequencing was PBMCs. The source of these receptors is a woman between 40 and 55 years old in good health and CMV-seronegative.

DNA of the CDR3: TGTGCCAGCAGCGCAACTTATCCACAGCCGGGACTAGCGTTCTCTGGGGCCAACGTCCTGACTTTC. Its translation is CASSATYPQPGLAFSGANVLTF. V gene TRBV13 combines with J gene TRBJ2-6, with 10 bases aligning to TRBD2. This CDR3 spans 22 amino acids. V lost 5 bases, J lost 0 bases, and 19 bases stayed unmatched. Germline assignment: CDR1 PRHDT and CDR2 FYEKMQ (reference sequence).

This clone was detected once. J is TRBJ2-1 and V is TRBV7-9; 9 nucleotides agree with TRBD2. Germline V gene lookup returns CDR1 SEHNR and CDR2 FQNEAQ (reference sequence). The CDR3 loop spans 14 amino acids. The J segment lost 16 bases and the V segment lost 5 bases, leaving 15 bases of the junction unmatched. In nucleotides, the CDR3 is TGTGCCAGCAGCAGTAGCGGGAGTGTAAGTGGAGAATTCTTC. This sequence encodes CASSSSGSVSGEFF.

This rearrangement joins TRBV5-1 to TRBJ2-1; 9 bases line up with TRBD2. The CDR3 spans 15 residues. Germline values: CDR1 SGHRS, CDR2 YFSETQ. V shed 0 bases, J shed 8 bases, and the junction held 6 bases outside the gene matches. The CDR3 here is CASSLVGLAVHEQFF. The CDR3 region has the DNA TGCGCCAGCAGCTTGGTGGGACTAGCAGTCCATGAGCAGTTCTTC. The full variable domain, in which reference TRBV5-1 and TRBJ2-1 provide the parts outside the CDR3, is KAGVTQTPRYLIKTRGQQVTLSCSPISGHRSVSWYQQTPGQGLQFLFEYFSETQRNKGNFPGRFSGRQFSNSRSEMNVSTLELGDSALYLCASSLVGLAVHEQFFGPGTRLTVL.

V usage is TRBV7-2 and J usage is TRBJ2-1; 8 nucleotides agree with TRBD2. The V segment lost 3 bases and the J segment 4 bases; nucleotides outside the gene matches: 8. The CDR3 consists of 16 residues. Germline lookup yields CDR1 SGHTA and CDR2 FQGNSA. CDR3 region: CASSFGLAGAYNEQFF. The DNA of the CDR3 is TGTGCCAGCAGCTTCGGGCTAGCGGGTGCATACAATGAGCAGTTCTTC.

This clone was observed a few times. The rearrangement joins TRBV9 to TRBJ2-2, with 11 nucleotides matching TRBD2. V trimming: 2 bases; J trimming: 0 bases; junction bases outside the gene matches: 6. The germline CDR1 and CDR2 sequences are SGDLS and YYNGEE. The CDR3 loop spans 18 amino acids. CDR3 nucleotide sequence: TGTGCCAGCAGCGTTCCGACTAGCGGGAAGACGAACACCGGGGAGCTGTTTTTT. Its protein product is CASSVPTSGKTNTGELFF.

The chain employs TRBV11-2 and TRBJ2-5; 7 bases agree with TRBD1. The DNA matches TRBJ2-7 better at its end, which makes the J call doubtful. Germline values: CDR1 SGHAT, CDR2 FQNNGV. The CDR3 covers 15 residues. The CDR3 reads CASNPLGQNTYEQYF. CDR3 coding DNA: TGTGCCAGCAACCCCCTGGGACAGAACACCTACGAGCAGTACTTC.

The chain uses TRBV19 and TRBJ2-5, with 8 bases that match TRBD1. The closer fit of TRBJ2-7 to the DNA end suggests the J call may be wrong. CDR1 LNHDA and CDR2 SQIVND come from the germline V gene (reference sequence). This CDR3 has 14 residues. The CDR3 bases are TGTGCCAGTTCAGACGGACAGGGTCTCGGCGAGCAGTACTTC. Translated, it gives CASSDGQGLGEQYF.

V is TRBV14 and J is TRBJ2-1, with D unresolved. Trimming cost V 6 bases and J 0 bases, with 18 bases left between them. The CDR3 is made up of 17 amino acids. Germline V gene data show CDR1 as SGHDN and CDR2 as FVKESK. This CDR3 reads CASSHRGGSSSYNEQFF. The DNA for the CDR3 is TGTGCCAGCAGTCATCGTGGTGGCTCAAGCTCCTACAATGAGCAGTTCTTC. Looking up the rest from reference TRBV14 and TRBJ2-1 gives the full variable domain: EAGVTQFPSHSVIEKGQTVTLRCDPISGHDNLYWYRRVMGKEIKFLLHFVKESKQDESGMPNNRFLAERTGGTYSTLKVQPAELEDSGVYFCASSHRGGSSSYNEQFFGPGTRLTVL.

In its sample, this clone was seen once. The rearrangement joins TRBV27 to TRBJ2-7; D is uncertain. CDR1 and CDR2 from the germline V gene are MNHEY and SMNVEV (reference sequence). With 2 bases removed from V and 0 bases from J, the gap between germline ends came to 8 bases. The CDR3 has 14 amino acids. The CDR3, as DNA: TGTGCCAGCAGTTTAACGCAGATCTCCTACGAGCAGTACTTC. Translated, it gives CASSLTQISYEQYF.

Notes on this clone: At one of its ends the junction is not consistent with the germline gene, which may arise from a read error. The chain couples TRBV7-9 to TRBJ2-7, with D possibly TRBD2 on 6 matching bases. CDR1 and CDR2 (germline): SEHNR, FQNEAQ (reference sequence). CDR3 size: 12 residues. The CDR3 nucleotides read TGTTCCAGCAGCTTAGCTCCGGGACTCCAGTACTTC. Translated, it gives CSSSLAPGLQYF.

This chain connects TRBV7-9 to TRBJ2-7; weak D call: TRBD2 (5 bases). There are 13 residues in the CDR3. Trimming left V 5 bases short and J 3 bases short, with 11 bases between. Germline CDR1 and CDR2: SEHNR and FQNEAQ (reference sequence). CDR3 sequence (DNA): TGTGCCAGCAGCGGTGACGGGGACTACGAGCAGTACTTC. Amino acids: CASSGDGDYEQYF. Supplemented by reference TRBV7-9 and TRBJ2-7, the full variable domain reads DTGVSQNPRHKITKRGQNVTFRCDPISEHNRLYWYRQTLGQGPEFLTYFQNEAQLEKSRLLSDRFSAERPKGSFSTLEIQRTEQGDSAMYLCASSGDGDYEQYFGPGTRLTVT.

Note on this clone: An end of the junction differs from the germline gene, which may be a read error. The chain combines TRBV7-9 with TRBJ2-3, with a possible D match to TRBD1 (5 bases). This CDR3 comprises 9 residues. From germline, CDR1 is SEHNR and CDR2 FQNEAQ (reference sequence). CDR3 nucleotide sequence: TGTGCCAGCAGCACTTTCTGGGGCTTT. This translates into CASSTFWGF.

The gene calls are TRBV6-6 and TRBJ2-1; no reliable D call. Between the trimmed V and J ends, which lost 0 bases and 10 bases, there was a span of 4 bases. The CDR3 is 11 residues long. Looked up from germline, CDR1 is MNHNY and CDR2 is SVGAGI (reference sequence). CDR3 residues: CASSYSGEQFF. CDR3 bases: TGTGCCAGCAGTTACTCGGGCGAGCAGTTCTTC.

CDR3 in DNA: TGTGCCAGCAAACTAGCGGGGAACACCGGGGAGCTGTTTTTT. Its protein product is CASKLAGNTGELFF. V gene TRBV28 combines with J gene TRBJ2-2; the match to TRBD2 covers 9 bases. The germline CDR1 and CDR2 sequences are MDHEN and SYDVKM. There are 14 residues in the CDR3. The trim removed 7 bases at V and 1 base at J, leaving 1 base unmatched.

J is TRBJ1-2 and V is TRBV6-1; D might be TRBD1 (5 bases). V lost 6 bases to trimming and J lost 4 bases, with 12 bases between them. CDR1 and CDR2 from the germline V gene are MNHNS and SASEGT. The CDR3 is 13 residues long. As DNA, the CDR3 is TGTGCCAGCAGACCACCAGGGCTCTATGGCTACACCTTC. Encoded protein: CASRPPGLYGYTF.

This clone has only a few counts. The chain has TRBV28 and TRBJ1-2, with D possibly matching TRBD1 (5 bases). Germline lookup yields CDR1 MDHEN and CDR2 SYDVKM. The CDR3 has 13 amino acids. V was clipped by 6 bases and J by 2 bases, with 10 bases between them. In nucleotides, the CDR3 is TGTGCCAGCAGCTTGGCAGGGAACTATGGCTACACCTTC. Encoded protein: CASSLAGNYGYTF.

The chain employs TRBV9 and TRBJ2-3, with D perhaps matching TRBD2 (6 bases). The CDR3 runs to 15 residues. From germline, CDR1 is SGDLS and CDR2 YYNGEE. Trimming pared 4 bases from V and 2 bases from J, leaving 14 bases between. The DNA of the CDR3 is TGTGCCAGCAGCCCCGGGGAGCGGGTCACAGATACGCAGTATTTT. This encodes CASSPGERVTDTQYF.

The CDR3 here is CASRTGGAYEQYF. CDR3 coding DNA: TGTGCCAGCAGGACAGGGGGAGCCTACGAGCAGTACTTC. This rearrangement joins TRBV6-5 to TRBJ2-7; 9 bases fit TRBD1. Germline CDR1 MNHEY, CDR2 SVGAGI. The J segment lost 2 bases and the V segment lost 6 bases, leaving 2 bases of the junction unmatched. The CDR3 is 13 residues long.

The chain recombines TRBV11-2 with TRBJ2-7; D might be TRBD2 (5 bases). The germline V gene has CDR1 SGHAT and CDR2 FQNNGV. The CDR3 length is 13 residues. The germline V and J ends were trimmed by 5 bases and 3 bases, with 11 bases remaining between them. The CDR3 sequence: CASSPTRGYEQYF. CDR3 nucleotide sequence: TGTGCCAGCAGCCCTACCCGGGGCTACGAGCAGTACTTC.